This is a list of T cell receptor beta chains from one sample in a study of radiotherapy plus CTLA-4 blockade in lung cancer. Sequencing used immunoSEQ multiplex PCR; TCRdb keeps in-frame clones, though not all of them. The sample carries tens of thousands of clones, around 80% recorded once. The sequences come from peripheral blood, collected from a patient treated with radiotherapy plus ipilimumab. Receptor source: a human donor with non-small cell lung cancer that progressed on radiotherapy plus ipilimumab. CDR3s include the opening cysteine and the closing phenylalanine or tryptophan. The D gene is left open where the match is weak. Not every row has a clone size; where given, it reads once, few, many or a size class.

clone_size | j_call | d_call | v_call | cdr3_nt | cdr3_aa
- | TRBJ2-3 | - | TRBV18 | TGTGCCAGCTCACCACCGGTAAGGGCAGATACGCAGTATTTT | CASSPPVRADTQYF
- | TRBJ1-2 | - | TRBV5-6 | TGTGCCAGCAGCGGGGAGTTAGGGGCAGGAACTAACTATGGCTACACCTTC | CASSGELGAGTNYGYTF
- | TRBJ2-4 | - | TRBV29-1 | TGCAGCGTTCTCGGCCTAGCCAAAAACATTCAGTACTTC | CSVLGLAKNIQYF
- | TRBJ1-1 | TRBD1 | TRBV11-2 | TGTGCCAGCAGCTTGGGACAGGCCAACACTGAAGCTTTCTTT | CASSLGQANTEAFF
few | TRBJ2-5 | TRBD2 | TRBV11-2 | TGTGCCAGCAGCTTCTTAACGGGAGGGGAGACCCAGTACTTC | CASSFLTGGETQYF
- | TRBJ2-5 | - | TRBV13 | TGTGCCAGCAGCTTTAACACAGCGACTCAAGAGACCCAGTACTTC | CASSFNTATQETQYF
once | TRBJ2-1 | - | TRBV11-2 | TGTGCCAGCAGCTTATCCAACGTCAATTACAATGAGCAGTTCTTC | CASSLSNVNYNEQFF
- | TRBJ2-1 | TRBD2 | TRBV5-8 | TGTGCCAGCAGCTTGCCCAGCGGGAGTAACTATGAGCAGTTCTTC | CASSLPSGSNYEQFF
- | TRBJ2-3 | TRBD2 | TRBV4-3 | TGCGCCAGCAGCCAAGAATTAGGACTAGCGGGGGCACATACGCAGTATTTT | CASSQELGLAGAHTQYF
few | TRBJ1-2 | - | TRBV6-4 | TGTGCCAGCAGCCCTCCGGATGGGGGGGGCGGGTATGGCTACACCTTC | CASSPPDGGGGYGYTF
- | TRBJ1-1 | - | TRBV18 | TGTGCCAGCTCCCGTAACACTGAAGCTTTCTTT | CASSRNTEAFF
- | TRBJ1-4 | - | TRBV7-2 | TGTGCCAGCAGCCCCTCCTCCAATTTGGGAAAACTGTTTTTT | CASSPSSNLGKLFF
- | TRBJ2-7 | - | TRBV4-2 | TGTGCCAGCAGCCAAGATAGCAAAGGAGACGAGCAGTACTTC | CASSQDSKGDEQYF
- | TRBJ1-2 | - | TRBV7-9 | TGTGCCAGCAGCCAAGATGGGGGTTTGGGTGGCTACACCTTC | CASSQDGGLGGYTF
- | TRBJ1-2 | TRBD1 | TRBV9 | TGTGCCAGCAGCCGAGGACAGGGAGACGCCTACACCTTC | CASSRGQGDAYTF
few | TRBJ2-1 | TRBD2 | TRBV5-3 | TGTGCCAGAAGCTCTGCGGCACTAGCGGGGGGCAGCAATGAGCAGTTCTTC | CARSSAALAGGSNEQFF
once | TRBJ1-3 | - | TRBV2 | TGTGCCAGCAGTACAGGGTTTGGAAACACCATATATTTT | CASSTGFGNTIYF
- | TRBJ2-3 | - | TRBV5-6 | TGTGCCAGCACTCCGTACGCCGCAGATACGCAGTATTTT | CASTPYAADTQYF
few | TRBJ1-2 | - | TRBV14 | TGTGCCAGCAGCCAAGAGCCAACAGCCACCGGGGGCTACACCTTC | CASSQEPTATGGYTF
- | TRBJ1-5 | - | TRBV28 | TGTGCCGGGGGAAGCGGGGGTGGGGGTCAGCCCCAGCATTTT | CAGGSGGGGQPQHF
few | TRBJ1-2 | - | TRBV6-1 | TGTGCCAGCAGTGAATCCGACAGAAACTATGGCTACACCTTC | CASSESDRNYGYTF
- | TRBJ2-6 | - | TRBV6-1 | TGTGCCAGCAGGCAGACAGGAACCGGGGCCAACGTCCTGACTTTC | CASRQTGTGANVLTF
- | TRBJ2-4 | - | TRBV2 | TGTGCCAGCAGTGAAGGCCAGCAAAACATTCAGTACTTC | CASSEGQQNIQYF
- | TRBJ1-2 | - | TRBV6-5 | TGTGCCAGCAGTTACGTACCTGGGGGGAACGGCTACACCTTC | CASSYVPGGNGYTF
- | TRBJ2-1 | - | TRBV20-1 | TGCAGTGCTAGAGAGATGGTAGAGCAGTTCTTC | CSAREMVEQFF
few | TRBJ1-1 | - | TRBV6-1 | TGTGCCAGCAGTGAAGCGGCAGGGAGTTTGGCTGAAGCTTTCTTT | CASSEAAGSLAEAFF
- | TRBJ2-1 | TRBD2 | TRBV5-4 | TGTGCCAGCAGCCGGCTAGCGGGAGGAAGCAATGAGCAGTTCTTC | CASSRLAGGSNEQFF
- | TRBJ2-3 | - | TRBV4-2 | TGTGCCAGCAGCCAGGGGGGGACAGCCGCCACAGATACGCAGTATTTT | CASSQGGTAATDTQYF
- | TRBJ2-1 | - | TRBV28 | TGTGCCAGCAGTTTGATTAGGGGTTCCTACAATGAGCAGTTCTTC | CASSLIRGSYNEQFF
- | TRBJ2-3 | - | TRBV6-5 | TGTGCCAGCAGTTACGCCACCACAGATACGCAGTATTTT | CASSYATTDTQYF
- | TRBJ2-1 | TRBD2 | TRBV6-5 | TGTGCCAGCAGTTACGAGCGGGGTTCCTACAATGAGCAGTTCTTC | CASSYERGSYNEQFF
few | TRBJ2-7 | - | TRBV7-8 | TGTGCCAGCAGCTTAGGGTTCAACCCCTACGAGCAGTACTTC | CASSLGFNPYEQYF
- | TRBJ1-5 | - | TRBV4-1 | TGCGCCAGCAGCCTTGGTGGGGCCGGCAGCAATCAGCCCCAGCATTTT | CASSLGGAGSNQPQHF
- | TRBJ2-7 | TRBD2 | TRBV5-1 | TGCGCCAGCAGCTCCGGGACTAGCGGGCTCGAGCAGTACTTC | CASSSGTSGLEQYF
few | TRBJ2-7 | TRBD1 | TRBV7-6 | TGTGCCAGCAGCTCCGCCGGGACAGGGGGCTCCGACGAGCAGTACTTC | CASSSAGTGGSDEQYF
few | TRBJ2-2 | TRBD2 | TRBV9 | TGTGCCAGCAGCGGAGCGGGGGGGCACACCGGGGAGCTGTTTTTT | CASSGAGGHTGELFF
- | TRBJ2-1 | - | TRBV5-8 | TGTGCCAGCAGCTTGGGGGGAAATCTGCAGTTCTTC | CASSLGGNLQFF
- | TRBJ2-7 | TRBD1 | TRBV10-2 | TGCGCCAGCAGTTCCCGGGACAGGTTCCCGTACGAGCAGTACTTC | CASSSRDRFPYEQYF
- | TRBJ2-1 | TRBD2 | TRBV27 | TGTGCCAGCAGTTTAAGCGGGAGCTCCTACAATGAGCAGTTCTTC | CASSLSGSSYNEQFF
- | TRBJ2-1 | - | TRBV5-6 | TGTGCCAGCAGCTCGCCTACCTACTCCTACAATGAGCAGTTCTTC | CASSSPTYSYNEQFF
- | TRBJ1-5 | TRBD1 | TRBV7-2 | TGTGCCAGCAGCCGACAGGGGTACCAGCCCCAGCATTTT | CASSRQGYQPQHF
- | TRBJ1-3 | TRBD1 | TRBV6-1 | TGTGCCAGCAGCGAGAAGGAGGGGGCCTACACCATATATTTT | CASSEKEGAYTIYF
- | TRBJ1-1 | TRBD1 | TRBV5-1 | TGCGCCAGCAGCTTGTCCGGACAGGGGAAAGGGGCGAACACTGAAGCTTTCTTT | CASSLSGQGKGANTEAFF
- | TRBJ1-1 | - | TRBV2 | TGTGCCAGCAGTAGACGCGGCTCGAACACTGAAGCTTTCTTT | CASSRRGSNTEAFF
few | TRBJ2-7 | TRBD1 | TRBV11-2 | TGTGCCAGCAGCTTACTTGCCGGGACAGGGACCCTCGAGCAGTACTTC | CASSLLAGTGTLEQYF
- | TRBJ2-7 | TRBD1 | TRBV9 | TGTGCCAGCAGCGTAGGACAGGGCTACACCTACGAGCAGTACTTC | CASSVGQGYTYEQYF